The present T cell receptor (beta chain) was sequenced within a study of cytomegalovirus exposure and HLA in healthy donors. Study-wide background: Approximately 190 million T cells yielded 110 million or so unique TCR beta sequences in earlier analysis.

The ends were cut back, 3 bases at V and 3 bases at J, with 14 bases in the middle. CDR1 and CDR2 (germline): LNHNV, YYDKDF (reference sequence). This CDR3 spans 15 amino acids. The PCR was carried out with 60 Vbeta primers and 13 Jbeta primers. Profiled with immunoSEQ multiplex PCR; TCRdb holds only in-frame clones, not every one. The table has more than 100,000 clones, approximately 78% seen once. Sequencing was carried out using PBMCs. The TCR sequence derives from a woman aged 45-59 years in good health and CMV-seropositive. This chain joins TRBV15 and TRBJ1-1, with D maybe TRBD1 (5 bases). CDR3 DNA sequence: TGTGCCACCAGCAGCCCGACTGGAGGGGACACTGAAGCTTTCTTT. Amino acid sequence: CATSSPTGGDTEAFF.